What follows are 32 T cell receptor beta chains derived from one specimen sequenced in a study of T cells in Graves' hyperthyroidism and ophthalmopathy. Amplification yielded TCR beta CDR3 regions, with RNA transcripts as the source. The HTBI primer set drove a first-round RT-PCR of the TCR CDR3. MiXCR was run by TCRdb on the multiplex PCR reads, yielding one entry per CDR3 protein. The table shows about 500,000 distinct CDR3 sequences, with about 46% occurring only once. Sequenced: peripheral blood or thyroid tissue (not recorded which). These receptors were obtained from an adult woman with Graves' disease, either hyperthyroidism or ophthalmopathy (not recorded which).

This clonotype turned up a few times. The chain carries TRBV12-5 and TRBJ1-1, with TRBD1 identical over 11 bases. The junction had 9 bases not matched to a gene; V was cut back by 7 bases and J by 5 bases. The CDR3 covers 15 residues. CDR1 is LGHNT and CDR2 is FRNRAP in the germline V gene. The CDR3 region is CASVTGQGANTEAFF. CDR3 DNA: TGTGCTAGTGTGACAGGACAGGGGGCTAATACTGAAGCTTTCTTT.

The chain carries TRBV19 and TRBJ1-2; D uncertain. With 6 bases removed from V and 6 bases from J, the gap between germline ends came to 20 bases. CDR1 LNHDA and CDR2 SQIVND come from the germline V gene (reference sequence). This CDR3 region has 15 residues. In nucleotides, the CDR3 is TGTGCCAGTAGCACCGGGATCCGAGATTGGGATGGCTACACCTTC. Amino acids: CASSTGIRDWDGYTF. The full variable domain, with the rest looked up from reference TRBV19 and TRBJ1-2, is DGGITQSPKYLFRKEGQNVTLSCEQNLNHDAMYWYRQDPGQGLRLIYYSQIVNDFQKGDIAEGYSVSREKKESFPLTVTSAQKNPTAFYLCASSTGIRDWDGYTFGSGTRLTVV.

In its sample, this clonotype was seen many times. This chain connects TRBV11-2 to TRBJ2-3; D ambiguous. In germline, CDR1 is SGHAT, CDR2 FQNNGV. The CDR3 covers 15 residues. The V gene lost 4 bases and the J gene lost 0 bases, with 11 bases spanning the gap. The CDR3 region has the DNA TGTGCCAGCAGCTCCCGAGCTGGTAGCACAGATACGCAGTATTTT. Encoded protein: CASSSRAGSTDTQYF.

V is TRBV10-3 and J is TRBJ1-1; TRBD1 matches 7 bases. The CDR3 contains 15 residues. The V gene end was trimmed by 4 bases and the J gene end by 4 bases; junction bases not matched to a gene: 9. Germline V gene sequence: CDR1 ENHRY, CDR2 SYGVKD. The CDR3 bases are TGTGCCATCAGTGCGCAGGGGGGATCGCGCACTGAAGCTTTCTTT. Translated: CAISAQGGSRTEAFF.

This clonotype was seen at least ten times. CDR3 loop: CASSLDTLAYEQYF. CDR3 nucleotide sequence: TGTGCCAGCAGCTTAGACACCTTAGCCTACGAGCAGTACTTC. The chain recombines TRBV7-9 with TRBJ2-7; no firm D call. Germline assignment: CDR1 SEHNR and CDR2 FQNEAQ (reference sequence). The CDR3 totals 14 residues. The V end was cut by 1 base, the J end by 2 bases, with 9 bases between.

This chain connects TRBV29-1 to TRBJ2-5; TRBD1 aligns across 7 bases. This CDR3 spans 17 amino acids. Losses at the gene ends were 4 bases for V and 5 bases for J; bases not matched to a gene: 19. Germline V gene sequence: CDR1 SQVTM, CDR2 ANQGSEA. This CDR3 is CSVVRPLDRVERETQYF. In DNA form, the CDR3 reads TGCAGCGTTGTACGGCCTTTAGACAGGGTGGAACGGGAGACCCAGTACTTC.

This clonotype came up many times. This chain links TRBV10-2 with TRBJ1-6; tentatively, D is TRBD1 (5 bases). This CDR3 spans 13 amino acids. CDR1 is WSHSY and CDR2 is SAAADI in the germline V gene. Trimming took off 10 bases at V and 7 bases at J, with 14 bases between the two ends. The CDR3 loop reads CATFEGRNSPLHF. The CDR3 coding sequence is TGCGCCACCTTCGAGGGGAGAAATTCACCCCTCCACTTT.

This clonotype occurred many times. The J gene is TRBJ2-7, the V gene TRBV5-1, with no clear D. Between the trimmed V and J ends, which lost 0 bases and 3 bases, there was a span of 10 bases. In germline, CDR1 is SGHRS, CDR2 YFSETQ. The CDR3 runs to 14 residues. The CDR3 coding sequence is TGCGCCAGCAGCTTGGAGGGTTTGGACTACGAGCAGTACTTC. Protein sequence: CASSLEGLDYEQYF.

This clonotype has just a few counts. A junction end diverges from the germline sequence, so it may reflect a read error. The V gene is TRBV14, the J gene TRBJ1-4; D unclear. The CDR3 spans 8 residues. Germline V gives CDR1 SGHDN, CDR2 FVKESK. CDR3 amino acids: CASSQGYF. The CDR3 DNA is TGTGCCAGCAGCCAAGGTTATTTT.

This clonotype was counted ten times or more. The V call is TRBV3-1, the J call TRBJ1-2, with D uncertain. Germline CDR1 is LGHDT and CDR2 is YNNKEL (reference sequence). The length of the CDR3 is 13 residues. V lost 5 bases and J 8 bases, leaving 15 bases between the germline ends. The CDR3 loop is CASSSLSSDGYTF. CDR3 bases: TGTGCCAGCAGCTCCCTTAGTTCAGACGGCTACACCTTC.

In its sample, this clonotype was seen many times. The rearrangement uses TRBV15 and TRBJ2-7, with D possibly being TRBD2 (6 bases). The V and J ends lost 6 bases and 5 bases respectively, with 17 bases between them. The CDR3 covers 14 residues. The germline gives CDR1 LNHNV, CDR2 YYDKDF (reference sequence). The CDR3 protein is CATSPRLGTDEQYF. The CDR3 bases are TGTGCCACCAGTCCTCGACTAGGAACGGACGAGCAGTACTTC.

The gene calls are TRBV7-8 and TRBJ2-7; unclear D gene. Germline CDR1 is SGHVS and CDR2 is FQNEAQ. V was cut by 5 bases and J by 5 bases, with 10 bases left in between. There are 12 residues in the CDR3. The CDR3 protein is CASSPRRHEQYF. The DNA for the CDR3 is TGTGCCAGCAGCCCGAGACGGCACGAGCAGTACTTC.

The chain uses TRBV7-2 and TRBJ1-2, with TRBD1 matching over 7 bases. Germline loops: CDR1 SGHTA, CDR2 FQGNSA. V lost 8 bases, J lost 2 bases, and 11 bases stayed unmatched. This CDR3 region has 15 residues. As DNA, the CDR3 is TGTGCCAGCTCACCAACGGGACAGTTGAACTATGGCTACACCTTC. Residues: CASSPTGQLNYGYTF.

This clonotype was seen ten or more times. In nucleotides, the CDR3 is TGTGCCAGCAGTGACAGGGGTAATTCACCCCTCCACTTT. This gives the protein CASSDRGNSPLHF. The rearrangement links TRBV2 to TRBJ1-6; D may be TRBD1 (6 bases). Germline V lookup: CDR1 SNHLY, CDR2 FYNNEI. The V and J ends lost 3 bases and 6 bases respectively, with 6 bases between them. The CDR3 totals 13 residues.

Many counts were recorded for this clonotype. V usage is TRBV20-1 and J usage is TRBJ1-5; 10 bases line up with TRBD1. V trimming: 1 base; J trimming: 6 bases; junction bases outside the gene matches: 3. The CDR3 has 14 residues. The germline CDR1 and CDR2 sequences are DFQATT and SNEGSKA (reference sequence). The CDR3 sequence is CSARGQGAFQPQHF. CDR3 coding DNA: TGCAGTGCTAGAGGACAGGGGGCTTTTCAGCCCCAGCATTTT.

Here the CDR3 DNA reads TGTGCCAGCAGCTCAGGGACTAGCGGGAGTCTCGAGCAGTACTTC. It encodes CASSSGTSGSLEQYF. The genes are TRBV7-2 and TRBJ2-7; 14 bases fit TRBD2. The CDR3 sequence is 15 residues long. V lost 4 bases to trimming and J lost 6 bases; unmatched junction nucleotides: 5. CDR1 and CDR2 (germline): SGHTA, FQGNSA.

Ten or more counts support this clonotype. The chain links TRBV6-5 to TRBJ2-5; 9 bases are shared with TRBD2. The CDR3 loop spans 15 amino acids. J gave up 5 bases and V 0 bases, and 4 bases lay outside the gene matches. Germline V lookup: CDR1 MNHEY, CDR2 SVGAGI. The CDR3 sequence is CASSYSISGSETQYF. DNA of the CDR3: TGTGCCAGCAGTTACTCGATTAGCGGGAGTGAGACCCAGTACTTC.

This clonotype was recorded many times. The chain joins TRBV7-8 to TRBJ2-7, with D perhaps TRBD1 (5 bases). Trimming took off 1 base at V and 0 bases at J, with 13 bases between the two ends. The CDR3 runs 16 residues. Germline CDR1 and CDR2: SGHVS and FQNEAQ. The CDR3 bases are TGTGCCAGCAGCTTAGATCGACAGTCTAGCTCCTACGAGCAGTACTTC. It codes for CASSLDRQSSSYEQYF.

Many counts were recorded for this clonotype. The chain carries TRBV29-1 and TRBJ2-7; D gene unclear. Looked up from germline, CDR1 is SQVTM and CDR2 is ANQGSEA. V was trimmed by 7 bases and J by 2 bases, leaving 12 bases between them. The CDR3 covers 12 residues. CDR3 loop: CSASTTTYEQYF. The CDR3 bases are TGCAGCGCCAGCACGACCACCTACGAGCAGTACTTC.

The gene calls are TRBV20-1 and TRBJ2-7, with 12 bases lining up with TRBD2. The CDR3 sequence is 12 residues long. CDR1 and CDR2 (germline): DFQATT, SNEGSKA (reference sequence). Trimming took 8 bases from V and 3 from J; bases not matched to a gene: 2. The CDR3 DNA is TGCAGTTCACTAGCGGGGGGCTACGAGCAGTACTTC. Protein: CSSLAGGYEQYF.

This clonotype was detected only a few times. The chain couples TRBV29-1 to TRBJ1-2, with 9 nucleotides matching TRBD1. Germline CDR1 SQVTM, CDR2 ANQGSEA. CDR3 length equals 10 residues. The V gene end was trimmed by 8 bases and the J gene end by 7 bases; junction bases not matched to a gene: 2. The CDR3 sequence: CSSDRGGYTF. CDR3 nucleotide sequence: TGCAGCTCGGACAGGGGTGGCTACACCTTC.

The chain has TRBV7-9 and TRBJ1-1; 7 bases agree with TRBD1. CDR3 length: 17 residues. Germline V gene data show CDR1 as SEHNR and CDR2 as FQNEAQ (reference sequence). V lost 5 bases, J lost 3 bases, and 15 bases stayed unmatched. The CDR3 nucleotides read TGTGCCAGCAGCCCCCCTGGCTTTCGGGACAGATACACTGAAGCTTTCTTT. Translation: CASSPPGFRDRYTEAFF.

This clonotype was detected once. The CDR3 spells CATSSRDRLSYGYTF. CDR3 DNA: TGTGCCACCAGCAGCCGGGACAGGTTATCCTATGGCTACACCTTC. The genes are TRBV15 and TRBJ1-2; TRBD1 matches 8 bases. Germline-derived CDR1 and CDR2 are LNHNV and YYDKDF (reference sequence). The CDR3 runs to 15 residues. V gave up 3 bases and J gave up 4 bases; unmatched junction bases: 7.

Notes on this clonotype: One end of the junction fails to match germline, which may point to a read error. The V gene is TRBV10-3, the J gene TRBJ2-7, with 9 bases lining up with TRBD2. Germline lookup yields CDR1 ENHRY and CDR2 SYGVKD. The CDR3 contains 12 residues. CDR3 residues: CAISSTSGLGDF. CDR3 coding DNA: TGTGCCATCAGTTCGACTAGCGGCCTTGGGGACTTC.

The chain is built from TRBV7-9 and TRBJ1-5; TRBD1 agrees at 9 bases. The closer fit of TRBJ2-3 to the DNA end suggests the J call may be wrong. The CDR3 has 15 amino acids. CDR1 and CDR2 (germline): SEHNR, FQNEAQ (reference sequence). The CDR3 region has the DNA TGTGCCAGCAGCCTCCGGGACAGGGCAGCAGATACGCAGTATTTT. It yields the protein CASSLRDRAADTQYF.

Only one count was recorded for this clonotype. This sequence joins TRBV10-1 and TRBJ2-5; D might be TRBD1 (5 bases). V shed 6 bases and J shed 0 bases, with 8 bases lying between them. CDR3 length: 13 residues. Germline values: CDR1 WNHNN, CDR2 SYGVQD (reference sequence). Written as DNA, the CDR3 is TGCGCCAGCAGAAAGGACAACCAAGAGACCCAGTACTTC. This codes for CASRKDNQETQYF.

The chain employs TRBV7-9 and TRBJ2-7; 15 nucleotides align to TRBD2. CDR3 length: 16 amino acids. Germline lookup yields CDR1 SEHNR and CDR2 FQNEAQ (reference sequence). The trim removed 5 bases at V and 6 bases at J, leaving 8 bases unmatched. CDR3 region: CASSAPWGLAGGEQYF. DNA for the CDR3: TGTGCCAGCAGCGCCCCTTGGGGACTAGCGGGAGGCGAGCAGTACTTC.

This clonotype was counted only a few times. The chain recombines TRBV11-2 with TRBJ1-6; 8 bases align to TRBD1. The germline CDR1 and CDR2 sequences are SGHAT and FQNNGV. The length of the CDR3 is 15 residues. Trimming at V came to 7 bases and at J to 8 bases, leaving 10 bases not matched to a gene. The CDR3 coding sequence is TGTGCCAGCAACGACGACAGGGGCTGGGATTCACCCCTCCACTTT. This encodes CASNDDRGWDSPLHF.

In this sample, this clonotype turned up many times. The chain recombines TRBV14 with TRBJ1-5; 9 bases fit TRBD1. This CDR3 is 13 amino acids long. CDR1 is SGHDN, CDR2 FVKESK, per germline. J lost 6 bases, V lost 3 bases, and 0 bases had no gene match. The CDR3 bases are TGTGCCAGCAGCCAGACAGGGGGTCAGCCCCAGCATTTT. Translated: CASSQTGGQPQHF. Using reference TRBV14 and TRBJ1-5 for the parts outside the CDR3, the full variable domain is EAGVTQFPSHSVIEKGQTVTLRCDPISGHDNLYWYRRVMGKEIKFLLHFVKESKQDESGMPNNRFLAERTGGTYSTLKVQPAELEDSGVYFCASSQTGGQPQHFGDGTRLSIL.

CDR3 residues: CASSVVGSKLETQYF. The CDR3 DNA reads as TGTGCCAGCAGCGTAGTCGGTAGTAAGTTGGAGACCCAGTACTTC. This chain connects TRBV9 to TRBJ2-5; D unresolved. The germline gives CDR1 SGDLS, CDR2 YYNGEE. The ends were cut back, 0 bases at V and 5 bases at J, with 14 bases in the middle. This CDR3 contains 15 residues.

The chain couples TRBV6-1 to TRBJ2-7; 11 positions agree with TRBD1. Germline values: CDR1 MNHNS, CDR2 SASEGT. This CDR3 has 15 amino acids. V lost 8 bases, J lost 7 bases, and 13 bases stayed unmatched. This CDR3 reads CASDEPGQGESEQYF. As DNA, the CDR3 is TGTGCCAGCGACGAACCGGGACAGGGGGAAAGTGAGCAGTACTTC.

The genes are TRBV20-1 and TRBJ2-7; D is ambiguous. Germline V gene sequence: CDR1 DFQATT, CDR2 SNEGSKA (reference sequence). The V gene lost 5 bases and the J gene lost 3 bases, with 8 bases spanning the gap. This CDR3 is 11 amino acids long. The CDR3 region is CSALHRYEQYF. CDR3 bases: TGCAGTGCTCTCCATCGCTACGAGCAGTACTTC.